These T cell receptor beta chains were read from a single sample in a study of T cell responses to AZD1222 COVID-19 vaccine. Data came from immunoSEQ multiplex PCR; TCRdb stores just in-frame clones and leaves some out. The profile shows 90,000 to 150,000 clones, approximately 90% of them singletons. Sequenced material: peripheral blood, taken on day 0 of AZD1222 vaccination. The receptors derive from an adult in good health. Each CDR3 is given with its conserved first and last residue. Fields, in order: CDR3 DNA, CDR3 protein, V gene, D gene, J gene, clone size. The D gene is left open where the match is weak. Some rows have no size entry. The others give once, few or many, or a class for an expanded clone.

CDR3 DNA: TGTGCCAGCAGCTCATCGGTCCGGGACAGGATGTCTTTCTTT; CDR3 protein: CASSSSVRDRMSFF; V gene: TRBV7-2; D gene: TRBD1; J gene: TRBJ1-1; clone size: NA
CDR3 DNA: TGTGCCAGCAGCTCAGCGGGGGAGCGGCCAGATACGCAGTATTTT; CDR3 protein: CASSSAGERPDTQYF; V gene: TRBV5-4; D gene: TRBD2; J gene: TRBJ2-3; clone size: NA
CDR3 DNA: TGTGCCATCAGTGGAGGGACTAGCACAGATACGCAGTATTTT; CDR3 protein: CAISGGTSTDTQYF; V gene: TRBV10-3; D gene: NA; J gene: TRBJ2-3; clone size: NA
CDR3 DNA: TGTGCCAGCAGCTCGATGTGGGGCACTGAAGCTTTCTTT; CDR3 protein: CASSSMWGTEAFF; V gene: TRBV7-3; D gene: NA; J gene: TRBJ1-1; clone size: NA
CDR3 DNA: TGCGCCAGCAGCTTGGAAGGGGGGACAGATACGCAGTATTTT; CDR3 protein: CASSLEGGTDTQYF; V gene: TRBV5-1; D gene: NA; J gene: TRBJ2-3; clone size: NA
CDR3 DNA: TGTGCCAGCAGTTCGCGGACGAACACTGAAGCTTTCTTT; CDR3 protein: CASSSRTNTEAFF; V gene: TRBV27; D gene: NA; J gene: TRBJ1-1; clone size: once
CDR3 DNA: TGTGCCAGCAGTTTATCGTGGACAGGGAATCAGCCCCAGCATTTT; CDR3 protein: CASSLSWTGNQPQHF; V gene: TRBV27; D gene: TRBD1; J gene: TRBJ1-5; clone size: NA
CDR3 DNA: TGTGCCAGCTCACCACCGAGGGGGGATTCACCCCTCCACTTT; CDR3 protein: CASSPPRGDSPLHF; V gene: TRBV18; D gene: NA; J gene: TRBJ1-6; clone size: NA
CDR3 DNA: TGTGCCAGCAGCCAAGGGGGGGGAAACACCGGGGAGCTGTTTTTT; CDR3 protein: CASSQGGGNTGELFF; V gene: TRBV3-1/TRBV3-2; D gene: TRBD2; J gene: TRBJ2-2; clone size: NA
CDR3 DNA: TGTGCCAGCAGCTCCAGCGGGAGGGCCACAGATACGCAGTATTTT; CDR3 protein: CASSSSGRATDTQYF; V gene: TRBV9; D gene: TRBD2; J gene: TRBJ2-3; clone size: NA
CDR3 DNA: TGTGCCATCGGGGGTACAGGGAACTATGGCTACACCTTC; CDR3 protein: CAIGGTGNYGYTF; V gene: TRBV10-3; D gene: NA; J gene: TRBJ1-2; clone size: NA
CDR3 DNA: TGTGCCAGCAACCGGGGCCGGAGCTTTGAGACCCAGTACTTC; CDR3 protein: CASNRGRSFETQYF; V gene: TRBV21-1; D gene: NA; J gene: TRBJ2-5; clone size: NA
CDR3 DNA: TGTGCCAGCAGCGTAGGAGACTCCTACGAGCAGTACTTC; CDR3 protein: CASSVGDSYEQYF; V gene: TRBV9; D gene: NA; J gene: TRBJ2-7; clone size: NA
CDR3 DNA: TGTGCCAGCAGTTTAACGGAGGACTATGGCTACACCTTC; CDR3 protein: CASSLTEDYGYTF; V gene: TRBV6-5; D gene: NA; J gene: TRBJ1-2; clone size: once
CDR3 DNA: TGTGCCAGCAGCACAGGGGGCACTAACTATGGCTACACCTTC; CDR3 protein: CASSTGGTNYGYTF; V gene: TRBV7-8; D gene: TRBD1; J gene: TRBJ1-2; clone size: NA
CDR3 DNA: TGTGCCAGCTCACGTTCCTCGGACAGCTCTGGAAACACCATATATTTT; CDR3 protein: CASSRSSDSSGNTIYF; V gene: TRBV18; D gene: NA; J gene: TRBJ1-3; clone size: NA
CDR3 DNA: TGTGCCAGCGGGTCGGTCGAGCCCCAGCATTTT; CDR3 protein: CASGSVEPQHF; V gene: TRBV6-5; D gene: NA; J gene: TRBJ1-5; clone size: NA
CDR3 DNA: TGTGCCAGCAGCAAACAGGGGGCTGGTGAAAAACTGTTTTTT; CDR3 protein: CASSKQGAGEKLFF; V gene: TRBV5-4; D gene: TRBD1; J gene: TRBJ1-4; clone size: NA
CDR3 DNA: TGCGCCAGCAGCCTACAGGGGTCGGGGCAAGAGACCCAGTACTTC; CDR3 protein: CASSLQGSGQETQYF; V gene: TRBV5-1; D gene: TRBD1; J gene: TRBJ2-5; clone size: NA
CDR3 DNA: TGTGCCAGCAGCTCGGTGCTGGTGTCCAGAAACACTGAAGCTTTCTTT; CDR3 protein: CASSSVLVSRNTEAFF; V gene: TRBV5-6; D gene: NA; J gene: TRBJ1-1; clone size: few
CDR3 DNA: TGTGCCAGCGCACGGTGGGGGAGTGACACAGATACGCAGTATTTT; CDR3 protein: CASARWGSDTDTQYF; V gene: TRBV27; D gene: NA; J gene: TRBJ2-3; clone size: NA
CDR3 DNA: TGTGCCAGCAGCTTGTGGGCAGGGAGTAACACCGGGGAGCTGTTTTTT; CDR3 protein: CASSLWAGSNTGELFF; V gene: TRBV5-8; D gene: NA; J gene: TRBJ2-2; clone size: NA
CDR3 DNA: TGTGCCAGCACGCGGACAGCTTACACAGATACGCAGTATTTT; CDR3 protein: CASTRTAYTDTQYF; V gene: TRBV2; D gene: NA; J gene: TRBJ2-3; clone size: NA